These 2 T cell receptor beta chains share one sample of origin, sequenced in a study of blood T cell repertoires in COVID-19 (dated by TCRdb to the early 2020s). Library method: the immunoSEQ multiplex PCR assay. This is the immuneACCESS table as TCRdb keeps it, with only in-frame sequences that have V and J called. A part of the clones is gone; compared with another copy, unresolved V genes explain less than half, and the rest is unexplained. The sample profile shows 130,000 to 150,000 clones; about 80% of them were found once. Clones ranked in the top ten supply 4.8% of the sample. The sample consisted of peripheral blood. Receptors originate from a human donor in a cohort sampled during active COVID-19.

This chain connects TRBV5-1 to TRBJ2-2; D is perhaps TRBD2 (5 bases). Looked up from germline, CDR1 is SGHRS and CDR2 is YFSETQ. Deletions cut 1 base from V and 1 base from J, with 11 bases between. This CDR3 has 16 amino acids. CDR3 in amino acids: CASSLKLGGNTGELFF. The DNA of the CDR3 is TGCGCCAGCAGCTTGAAATTAGGAGGGAACACCGGGGAGCTGTTTTTT.

The rearrangement joins TRBV5-5 to TRBJ1-3; D ambiguous. Trimming stripped 0 bases from V and 1 base from J, with 11 bases between. The length of the CDR3 is 16 residues. Germline CDR1 and CDR2: SGHKS and YYEKEE (reference sequence). The CDR3 DNA sequence: TGTGCCAGCAGCTTGGTCTTCGCGGCATCTGGAAACACCATATATTTT. It specifies CASSLVFAASGNTIYF. The whole variable domain, remainder taken from reference TRBV5-5 and TRBJ1-3, is DAGVTQSPTHLIKTRGQQVTLRCSPISGHKSVSWYQQVLGQGPQFIFQYYEKEERGRGNFPDRFSARQFPNYSSELNVNALLLGDSALYLCASSLVFAASGNTIYFGEGSWLTVV.